This T cell receptor beta chain was recorded in a study of blood T cell repertoires in COVID-19. The wider study: COVID-19 samples collected from the United States, Italy and Spain covered acute and convalescent phases. From T cells, B-cell-depleted T cells, or PBMCs came the material, which was cDNA or gDNA.

This clone showed up just a few times. Germline CDR1 SQVTM, CDR2 ANQGSEA. With 6 bases clipped from V and 2 bases from J, the junction kept 9 bases outside the gene matches. The CDR3 runs to 15 residues. In the authors' workflow: How many nucleated cells were present was estimated from reference gene primer amplification. The data were produced by immunoSEQ multiplex PCR, yet TCRdb's version contains in-frame clones alone and is incomplete. V and J calls and clone size come straight from that table; D and trimming were deduced from the DNA. The repertoire holds approximately 250,000 clones, around 78% seen once, with about 4.9% in the top ten.

The chain uses TRBV29-1 and TRBJ1-5; 8 positions agree with TRBD1. This receptor was taken from a man aged 60 to 69 who had recovered from COVID-19. Source material: peripheral blood. The CDR3 loop is CSVITGGVGNQPQHF. The DNA of the CDR3 is TGCAGCGTCATAACAGGGGGAGTAGGCAATCAGCCCCAGCATTTT.